This T cell receptor beta chain was identified in a study of T cells after yellow fever vaccination. In the study overall: With SMART-Seq v4 Ultra Low Input, the fractions containing low cell numbers were prepared.

The sample holds many counts of this clonotype. Antigen unknown. The CDR3 runs 14 residues. The V and J ends lost 6 bases and 4 bases, in that order; junction bases with no gene match: 6. Per the germline V gene, CDR1 is SNHLY and CDR2 is FYNNEI. Study-wide results and caveats: Abundant clonotypes from the bulk population could get into FACS-sorted repertoires as contaminants. Weaker, the secondary response peaked sooner, at day 5 versus 15.

A universal primer site and UMIs were added as TCR cDNA was made by 5'RACE template switching. TCRdb ran MiXCR on the 5' RACE reads and lists one entry per CDR3 protein. The sample records about 120,000 distinct CDR3 sequences, roughly 7.9% being singletons. The chain is built from TRBV2 and TRBJ1-1; 9 bases are a match to TRBD1. The starting material was CD4+ T cells sorted from PBMCs, obtained about 49 days after the first yellow fever vaccination. The TCR sequence derives from a young man who received the YFV17D yellow fever vaccine. CDR3 in DNA: TGTGCCAGCAGCCGGGACAGGGTGCCCACTGAAGCTTTCTTT. Protein product: CASSRDRVPTEAFF. Together with reference TRBV2 and TRBJ1-1, the CDR3 gives the full variable domain: EPEVTQTPSHQVTQMGQEVILRCVPISNHLYFYWYRQILGQKVEFLVSFYNNEISEKSEIFDDQFSVERPDGSNFTLKIRSTKLEDSAMYFCASSRDRVPTEAFFGQGTRLTVV.